The source of this T cell receptor beta chain is a study of cytomegalovirus exposure and HLA in healthy donors (dated by TCRdb to 2016 to 2017). Regarding the study in general: The 650 to 800 repertoires of the first cohort and the roughly 120 validation repertoires were produced on the same platform, according to a later analysis. To predict cytomegalovirus infection status, the study brought together high-throughput TCR immunosequencing, statistical association of individual TCRs with disease status, and machine learning. Along with the approximately 670-subject first cohort, a separate validation cohort of 120 different subjects was used. The study aimed to test whether cataloging public T cell receptors could reveal signatures of past pathogen exposure.

The donors were included in the validation cohort of some 120 subjects, a group kept apart from the roughly 700-subject first cohort. Receptor libraries were prepared by the immunoSEQ multiplex PCR assay. Per the original workflow: A statistical classification framework was developed to diagnose cytomegalovirus status using the catalog of TCR beta chain sequences. Here the immuneACCESS table is served through TCRdb, limited to in-frame sequences with V and J called. Missing clones are a known gap in these copies; in checked studies unresolved V genes cover under half, and the rest lacks a known reason. V and J calls and clone size are copied from that table; D and trimming were computed from the DNA. Within this sample are 200,000 to 300,000 clones, with 90% of them counted one time only. The ten largest clones represent approximately 3.1% of the sample. Note on this clone: Its binding antigen is unknown. No base qualities exist here, and no much larger clone lies one base off it.

General findings and caveats noted by the study authors: A later analysis found that TCRs clustered in the first cohort also tended to co-occur in the roughly 120 validation repertoires, with roughly 95% of cluster scores above 0. The study listed over 150 TCR beta chains as associated with cytomegalovirus. The classifier was reported to diagnose cytomegalovirus status with high specificity and sensitivity in both the original cohort and the validation cohort. A later analysis had no HLA typing for the validation cohort, so co-occurrence there was scored across all 130 or so repertoires. Most TCR sequences were seen in very few donors, while some public TCRs were found in many individuals. The authors suggested that the approach could potentially be extended to other disease states and immunological phenotypes. Three of the identified cytomegalovirus-associated TCR beta chains were confirmed in vitro to be specific for cytomegalovirus antigens.

V and J lose 3 bases and 2 bases, and a span of 10 bases separates them. Taken from the germline V gene (reference sequence), the CDR1 and CDR2 loops are MNHEY and SMNVEV. The CDR3 numbers 14 residues from cysteine through phenylalanine. This entry keeps only the CDR3 DNA: 42 bases, framed from base 1. Sequenced sample: PBMCs. This TCR was recovered from a woman aged 30 to 39 in good health and CMV-seronegative. The rearrangement joined TRBV27 to TRBJ2-5; TRBD2 might be the D gene, on 6 matching bases. This receptor has the CDR3 CASSFFGLQETQYF. The sequenced DNA is TGTGCCAGCAGTTTCTTTGGACTACAAGAGACCCAGTACTTC.